Below, one T cell receptor (beta chain) is given with its context. What antigen it recognizes has not been identified. No quality values exist for individual bases; no much larger clone is one base distant. The data are from a study of cytomegalovirus exposure and HLA in healthy donors (TCRdb year 2017). Turning to the overall study: According to an earlier analysis of a few hundred of the donors, roughly 180 million T cells yielded over 90 million unique TCR beta sequences and around 280 Gb of sequence data. Roughly 300 gigabases of sequencing data and 70 million to 100 million unique TCR sequences made up an early release that covered approximately 700 HLA-typed donors. Of the 300 to 500 genotyped donors, 75% to 85% were placed in the genetic ancestry cluster associated with self-reported Caucasian donors. The aim of the study was to test whether cataloging public T cell receptors could identify signatures of past pathogen exposure. Using immunosequencing, the study profiled T cell repertoires from fewer than 700 subjects and related those repertoires to cytomegalovirus serostatus. Besides the first cohort of hundreds of subjects, a separate validation cohort made up of 120 different subjects was used. The study combined high-throughput TCR immunosequencing, statistical association of individual TCRs with disease status, and machine learning to predict cytomegalovirus infection status. In a later analysis, previously published TCR beta repertoires from 550 to 700 donors were re-analyzed and high-resolution HLA genotyping was added so that TCR occurrence patterns could be studied. The later analysis used no new phenotypic data to find candidate immune exposures, relying instead on TCR beta sequences and their occurrence across donors. In an earlier analysis of several hundred of the donors, high-throughput TCR beta sequencing was used to judge whether each TCR beta V gene segment behaved as functional or pseudogenic. Donor age, sex, ethnicity and CMV serostatus were compiled together with the repertoire data. A later genetic analysis used genome-wide SNP genotypes for about three fifths of the 666 donors, treating that subset as a discovery cohort. Every discovery cohort repertoire had been produced on one sequencing platform. Both class I and class II loci were covered by HLA typing, at four-digit resolution. The number of donors typed differed by locus, with about 629-630 for A, B, C, DRB1 and DQB1, around 520 for DQA1, 600 to 610 for DPA1, and some 440 for DPB1. Four or five DR-DQ haplotypes were treated as single units for association and clustering because of strong linkage in the cohort. Among some 410 genotyped donors of the cohort, an average of around 240,000 unique TCR beta nucleotide sequences were sequenced per donor, about a sixth of them non-productive.

The library was produced with the immunoSEQ multiplex PCR assay. For the multiplex PCR, a mixture combining 60 forward primers for TCR Vbeta segments and 13 reverse primers for TCR Jbeta segments was used. The CDR3 region of rearranged TCR beta genes was amplified from genomic DNA by a multiplex PCR assay. The amplified TCR beta libraries were sequenced on the Illumina HiSeq System as 87-base-pair reads. In the source study's methods: A later analysis counted tens of millions of unique TCR beta chains across the 650 to 800 repertoires, and roughly 9.9 million of these chains were shared by at least two donors. To remove PCR and sequencing errors, raw reads were error-corrected and collapsed into unique sequences using a nearest-neighbor algorithm that merged closely related sequences. To assign V, D and J gene segments, CDR3 sequences were aligned to IMGT reference sequences. Each retained sequence needed at least a six-nucleotide match to both a V gene segment and a J gene segment. Rearrangements were classified as productive when the CDR3 lacked stop codons and remained in frame with V and J, and all other rearrangements were classified as non-productive. Following IMGT convention, CDR3 was defined as the stretch from the second conserved V-encoded cysteine to the conserved J-encoded phenylalanine. The earlier analysis of some 540 of the donors excluded any sequence lacking an unambiguous match to a single V gene segment. An earlier analysis of 550 to 650 of the donors classified V segments as functional when productive rearrangements were above 56.7% and as segregating when the standard deviation between donors was above 5%. A statistical classification framework was developed to diagnose cytomegalovirus status using the catalog of TCR beta chain sequences. V and J gene assignment, in a later analysis, came from comparing TCR nucleotide sequences with IMGT/GENE-DB human TR gene sequences. The TCRdist pipeline was used in a later analysis to assign CDR3 sequences and most-parsimonious VDJ recombination scenarios. A later analysis defined each TCR beta chain by its CDR3 amino acid sequence plus V-gene family, and excluded reads lacking a unique V-gene family. To address suspected cross-contamination and a sequencing artifact, a later analysis removed over 500 highly shared, low-generation-probability nucleotide sequences. In a later analysis, a clonal expansion index for each public chain was calculated from normalized within-repertoire ranks of inferred template counts. A later analysis computed generation probabilities with a VDJ recombination model fitted to out-of-frame rearrangements, and checked the results against IGoR. Hypergeometric tests were used in a later analysis to score TCR-TCR, TCR-HLA and TCR-CMV co-occurrence, with a repertoire-size bias correction applied to the TCR pairs. To estimate false discovery rates, a later analysis permuted the HLA or CMV assignments 20 times. In a later analysis, co-occurring TCRs were grouped with DBSCAN, and TCRdist sequence similarity was added when clustering was performed within HLA-allele-positive subsets. Co-occurrence clustering excluded repertoires with fewer than 30,000 or more than 120,000 public chains, plus five with anomalous nucleotide sharing. TCRdb took this table from immuneACCESS and kept in-frame rearrangements with V and J called. Such tables lack part of the clones; where checked against another copy, unresolved V genes explain under half of the gap, and the rest is unexplained. Clone size and V and J calls were adopted from that table, with D and trimming inferred from the DNA. Counted in this sample were some 76,000 clones; 78% of them appeared once. The ten largest clones represent around 9.3% of the sample.

General study outcomes and caveats: HLA typing was unavailable for some donors at each locus, so association tests used only the typed subset. V-gene and J-gene trimming of TCR beta chains was associated with a missense DCLRE1C variant in a later genetic analysis, and the association was replicated in an independent cohort. The only immune exposure information available for the cohort was CMV serostatus. In a later analysis, several top co-occurrence clusters were reported to appear linked to parvovirus B19, influenza, CMV and Epstein-Barr virus. In this cohort, only TCR beta chains were sequenced, and detectable features were limited by the absence of alpha or paired-chain data. In both the original and validation cohorts, the classifier was reported to diagnose cytomegalovirus status with high specificity and sensitivity. Assigning TCR associations to individual alleles was difficult when HLA alleles, especially DR and DQ, strongly co-occurred. A cluster of highly shared sequence variants was judged likely to be a technical artifact of the sequencing pipeline. A total of fewer than 200 TCR beta chains were listed by the study as associated with cytomegalovirus. A later analysis associated 16,951 TCR beta sequences with specific HLA alleles at a false discovery rate of 0.05. Most TCR sequences were observed very rarely across donors, whereas some public TCRs were present in many individuals. In vitro tests confirmed that a few of the cytomegalovirus-associated TCR beta chains recognize cytomegalovirus antigens. A later analysis found that TCR association rates varied across HLA loci, with DRB1 alleles showing the most associated TCRs and HLA-C alleles the fewest. In a later analysis, HLA-associated TCR beta chains were found to be more clonally expanded and to have lower generation probabilities than equally common non-associated chains. Correlated functional status among segregating V segments might reflect linkage disequilibrium, but an unknown experimental factor could not be ruled out. The authors suggested that the approach could potentially be extended to other disease states and immunological phenotypes. A later analysis found that most CMV-associated TCR beta chains appeared HLA-restricted, with HLA associations seemingly driven largely by CMV exposure. Sequencing depth was assumed to be roughly uniform across donors in the presence/absence analyses, though that assumption may not hold. Because the 87-base-pair reads could not distinguish some IMGT-functional V segments, including TRBV6-2 and TRBV6-3, those segments were excluded. An earlier analysis of several hundred of the donors showed that most TCR beta V segments appeared in productive rearrangements either about 87% or about 30% of the time, which broadly matched IMGT annotations. Some 15 rarely observed V segments, including chromosome 9 orphons, were excluded from the earlier analysis of about 610 of the donors because counts were too low. A further reported finding was that TCR beta sequences accurately predicted the HLA-A and HLA-B alleles for most subjects in the first cohort. Compared with the approximately 700-donor mean, donors in an Asian-associated ancestry cluster had fewer N-insertions in productive TCRs, according to a later genetic analysis.

The CDR3 covers 14 residues, taking in both the cysteine and the phenylalanine. Only the CDR3 part of the read is kept: 42 bases, read in frame from the first base. V is trimmed back by 6 bases and J by 5 bases, and the junction contains 9 bases that no gene match accounts for. From a lookup of the germline V gene, CDR1 and CDR2 are MDHEN and SYDVKM. In total, roughly 670 healthy bone marrow donors made up the cohort. Cohort members were all nominally healthy when sampled, although unrecorded immune exposures were likely present. The donor was CMV seropositive and was included in the group of 290 or so seropositive cohort members. A peripheral blood sample was collected from each donor, and TCR beta sequencing was performed on peripheral blood mononuclear cells. Genomic DNA extraction from the blood cell samples was performed with the Qiagen DNeasy Blood Extraction Kit.

The rearrangement joined TRBV28 to TRBJ2-7; TRBD1 fits 8 bases in the junction. The clonotype originates from a woman aged 40 to 55 in good health and CMV-seropositive. Sequenced: PBMCs. The sequenced DNA is TGTGCCAGCAGGCGGACAGGGTCCGCCAACGAGCAGTACTTC. It encodes CASRRTGSANEQYF.